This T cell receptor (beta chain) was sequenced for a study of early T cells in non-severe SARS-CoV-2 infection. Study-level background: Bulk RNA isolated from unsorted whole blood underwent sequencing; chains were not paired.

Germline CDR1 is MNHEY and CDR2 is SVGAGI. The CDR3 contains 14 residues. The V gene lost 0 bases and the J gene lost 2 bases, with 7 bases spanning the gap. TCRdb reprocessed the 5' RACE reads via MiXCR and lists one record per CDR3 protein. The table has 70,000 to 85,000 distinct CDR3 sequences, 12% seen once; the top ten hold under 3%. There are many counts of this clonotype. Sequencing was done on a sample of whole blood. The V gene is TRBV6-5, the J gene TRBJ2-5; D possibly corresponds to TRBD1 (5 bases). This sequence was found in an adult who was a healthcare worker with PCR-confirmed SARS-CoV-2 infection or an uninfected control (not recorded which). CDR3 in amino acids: CASSYSPGQETQYF. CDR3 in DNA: TGTGCCAGCAGTTACTCGCCAGGGCAAGAGACCCAGTACTTC.